This TCR beta chain emerged from a study of human T cells and chemical hapten exposure. Within the library, unique molecular identifiers were attached to each individual cDNA molecule. TCRdb processed the RACE reads anew with MiXCR; each CDR3 protein has one entry. The sample lists some 99,000 distinct CDR3 sequences, roughly a tenth occurring once. Specified time point: patch test 2, 6 weeks after DPC sensitization. The treatment is: therapeutic diphenylcyclopropenone sensitization with weekly scalp DPC. This clonotype was detected many times. Trimming cost V 0 bases and J 1 base, with 18 bases left between them. This CDR3 has 18 residues. Germline loops: CDR1 MGHRA, CDR2 YSYEKL.

The source is a woman in her thirties or forties with alopecia areata. Some clones in this sample may be carry-over from other donors' samples. The V gene is TRBV4-1, the J gene TRBJ2-5; D could derive from TRBD1 or TRBD2 (5 bases each). The specimen comprised whole blood, sampled in connection with sensitization to the hapten diphenylcyclopropenone (DPC). CDR3 loop: CASSQDRQTGRGQETQYF. Written as DNA, the CDR3 is TGCGCCAGCAGCCAAGATCGGCAAACGGGGCGAGGCCAAGAGACCCAGTACTTC.